This note documents a single TCR beta chain sequence. Antigen specificity is unknown. Per sample, at least 5 micrograms of total RNA were extracted. The data were taken from a study of blood T cells in healthy people across ages. Study results and limitations: The percentage of naive T cells correlated strongly with TCR beta diversity. Per-million-T-cell TCR beta diversity fell roughly linearly with age.

The V segment lost 7 bases and the J segment 6 bases; nucleotides outside the gene matches: 8. Germline assignment: CDR1 MNHNY and CDR2 SVGAGI (reference sequence). The CDR3 is 13 residues long. Then a second PCR, running roughly 7 to 11 cycles, was carried out with a sample-barcoded 5' primer and a J-beta primer mix. One entry per CDR3 protein results from TCRdb running MiXCR on the 5' RACE reads. This table holds about 930,000 distinct CDR3 sequences, around 29% found once. These data were likewise used in another study, on T cells of mothers and their children. That source reports: From each mother came over 9.5 million TCR beta CDR3 reads, and from each child came 2.5 million to 3 million.

This TCR was sampled from a middle-aged woman in good health. Sample: blood. This rearrangement joins TRBV6-6 to TRBJ2-7; 8 bases map to TRBD1. The CDR3 DNA follows: TGTGCCAGCAAAAACCGACAGGGGCCCGAGCAGTACTTC. It translates to CASKNRQGPEQYF.